The 25 T cell receptor beta chains listed next were all sequenced from one sample in a study of T cell responses to AZD1222 COVID-19 vaccine. Produced via immunoSEQ multiplex PCR; TCRdb's table is partial and in-frame only. The sample contains about 67,000 clones, under 90% of which appear only once. Sequences were derived from peripheral blood, sampled 28 days after the second AZD1222 dose. These TCRs come from an adult who received the AZD1222 COVID-19 vaccine.

V gene TRBV18 combines with J gene TRBJ2-1, with unresolved D. CDR3 length: 15 residues. Trimming cost V 1 base and J 0 bases, with 7 bases left between them. Germline V gives CDR1 KGHSH, CDR2 LQKENI. This CDR3 is CASSPRRDSYNEQFF. The CDR3 DNA sequence: TGTGCCAGCTCACCACGGCGCGACTCCTACAATGAGCAGTTCTTC.

The V call is TRBV10-2, the J call TRBJ1-6; no clear D. The ends were cut back, 4 bases at V and 8 bases at J, with 18 bases in the middle. The CDR3 totals 16 residues. Germline CDR1 is WSHSY and CDR2 is SAAADI. The CDR3 region has the DNA TGCGCCAGCAGTGGGGTGATTAGTAGGTCGGATTCACCCCTCCACTTT. As protein: CASSGVISRSDSPLHF.

V is TRBV7-9 and J is TRBJ2-5; D not certain. The V end was cut by 5 bases, the J end by 2 bases, with 12 bases between. Germline loops: CDR1 SEHNR, CDR2 FQNEAQ (reference sequence). The CDR3 covers 14 residues. CDR3: CASSLLWQQETQYF. CDR3 in DNA: TGTGCCAGCAGCCTGCTTTGGCAGCAAGAGACCCAGTACTTC. Supplemented by reference TRBV7-9 and TRBJ2-5, the full variable domain reads DTGVSQNPRHKITKRGQNVTFRCDPISEHNRLYWYRQTLGQGPEFLTYFQNEAQLEKSRLLSDRFSAERPKGSFSTLEIQRTEQGDSAMYLCASSLLWQQETQYFGPGTRLLVL.

J is TRBJ1-2 and V is TRBV19; 9 bases line up with TRBD1. Trimming removed 4 bases from V and 4 bases from J; junction bases left unmatched: 10. From germline, CDR1 is LNHDA and CDR2 SQIVND (reference sequence). The CDR3 covers 16 residues. The DNA of the CDR3 is TGTGCCAGTAGTACCGACCACAGGGGGCGCGGCTATGGCTACACCTTC. Its translation: CASSTDHRGRGYGYTF. The full variable domain, completed using reference TRBV19 and TRBJ1-2, is DGGITQSPKYLFRKEGQNVTLSCEQNLNHDAMYWYRQDPGQGLRLIYYSQIVNDFQKGDIAEGYSVSREKKESFPLTVTSAQKNPTAFYLCASSTDHRGRGYGYTFGSGTRLTVV.

This sequence joins TRBV19 and TRBJ2-2; TRBD1 matches at 11 bases. Germline CDR1 is LNHDA and CDR2 is SQIVND (reference sequence). Germline trimming cut 11 bases from V and 7 bases from J; bases unmatched to any gene: 6. The CDR3 covers 13 residues. Here the CDR3 reads CALQGQGDGELFF. The DNA of the CDR3 is TGTGCCCTTCAGGGACAGGGGGACGGGGAGCTGTTTTTT.

The chain carries TRBV4-1 and TRBJ1-2; D uncertain. Germline assignment: CDR1 MGHRA and CDR2 YSYEKL. The CDR3 is 14 residues long. The V gene lost 1 base and the J gene lost 7 bases, with 13 bases spanning the gap. CDR3 nucleotides: TGCGCCAGCAGCCAAGGGTTTACTCCGACTGGCTACACCTTC. Encoded protein: CASSQGFTPTGYTF.

The chain combines TRBV18 with TRBJ1-1; 9 nucleotides line up with TRBD1. The CDR3 length is 20 residues. V was pared by 4 bases and J by 0 bases, with 18 bases of the junction left unmatched. From germline, CDR1 is KGHSH and CDR2 LQKENI. CDR3 sequence reads: CASSLIPTGGAAGLNTEAFF. In DNA form, the CDR3 reads TGTGCCAGCTCACTAATCCCAACAGGGGGCGCGGCTGGGTTGAACACTGAAGCTTTCTTT.

The V and J genes are TRBV3-1 (or the pseudogene TRBV3-2) and TRBJ2-7; a weak D match, TRBD1 (6 bases). V lost 2 bases to trimming and J lost 5 bases, with 16 bases between them. CDR3 size: 15 residues. Germline V gives CDR1 LGHDT, CDR2 YNNKEL (reference sequence). CDR3 nucleotides: TGTGCCAGCAGCCAACAGTCCGGACAGTTCGACGAGCAGTACTTC. Residues: CASSQQSGQFDEQYF.

The chain joins TRBV18 to TRBJ2-5; 9 bases are shared with TRBD2. The germline V gene encodes CDR1 KGHSH and CDR2 LQKENI. The CDR3 is made up of 16 amino acids. Unmatched junction bases numbered 9, after V lost 2 bases and J lost 5 bases. The CDR3 nucleotides read TGTGCCAGCTCACCATCTAGCGGGAACCCGGGGGAGACCCAGTACTTC. Its protein is CASSPSSGNPGETQYF. Drawing the rest from reference TRBV18 and TRBJ2-5, the complete variable domain is NAGVMQNPRHLVRRRGQEARLRCSPMKGHSHVYWYRQLPEEGLKFMVYLQKENIIDESGMPKERFSAEFPKEGPSILRIQQVVRGDSAAYFCASSPSSGNPGETQYFGPGTRLLVL.

The rearrangement links TRBV7-2 to TRBJ2-1, with 10 bases fitting TRBD2. Losses at the gene ends were 4 bases for V and 9 bases for J; bases not matched to a gene: 9. The CDR3 totals 15 residues. In germline, CDR1 is SGHTA, CDR2 FQGNSA. The chain's CDR3 is CASSSLAGGLGEQFF. CDR3 in DNA: TGTGCCAGCAGCTCCTTAGCGGGGGGCCTGGGTGAGCAGTTCTTC.

The chain carries TRBV27 and TRBJ2-2; D not certain. The V gene lost 5 bases and the J gene lost 4 bases, with 11 bases spanning the gap. CDR1 MNHEY and CDR2 SMNVEV come from the germline V gene (reference sequence). This CDR3 has 14 amino acids. CDR3: CASSLLVGTGELFF. In DNA, the CDR3 is TGTGCCAGCAGTCTCCTCGTTGGCACCGGGGAGCTGTTTTTT.

The chain's CDR3 is CASIQRGQLRISVDPGELFF. The CDR3 DNA reads TGTGCCAGCATTCAACGGGGACAGCTCCGGATATCGGTAGATCCCGGGGAGCTGTTTTTT. The rearrangement uses TRBV27 and TRBJ2-2; 7 bases match TRBD1. The CDR3 extends over 20 amino acids. Per germline, CDR1 MNHEY and CDR2 SMNVEV (reference sequence). Germline trimming cut 7 bases from V and 6 bases from J; bases unmatched to any gene: 26.

The chain couples TRBV19 to TRBJ1-1; D is undetermined. From germline, CDR1 is LNHDA and CDR2 SQIVND (reference sequence). CDR3 length: 12 residues. Trimming took off 5 bases at V and 1 base at J, with 5 bases between the two ends. The CDR3 region has the DNA TGTGCCAGTAGTTACGGGAACACTGAAGCTTTCTTT. Translation gives CASSYGNTEAFF.

This clone occurred a few times. The V and J genes are TRBV19 and TRBJ1-2; D is possibly TRBD1 (6 bases). Germline CDR1 and CDR2: LNHDA and SQIVND (reference sequence). The CDR3 consists of 15 residues. V lost 4 bases and J lost 3, with 15 bases in between. The CDR3: CASSTRQAGHYGYTF. The CDR3, as DNA: TGTGCCAGTAGTACGCGACAGGCAGGCCACTATGGCTACACCTTC.

The chain uses TRBV4-1 and TRBJ1-1; TRBD1 aligns across 7 bases. V dropped 1 base and J dropped 0; count of bases not matched to a gene: 11. This CDR3 spans 18 amino acids. Germline CDR1 and CDR2: MGHRA and YSYEKL. CDR3 bases: TGCGCCAGCAGCCAAGGACATTACAGGGGAACCATGAACACTGAAGCTTTCTTT. Its translation: CASSQGHYRGTMNTEAFF.

This clone has more than one count but fewer than ten. This chain uses TRBV27 with TRBJ2-7; D is unclear. Germline lookup yields CDR1 MNHEY and CDR2 SMNVEV (reference sequence). This CDR3 spans 13 amino acids. Trimming stripped 3 bases from V and 2 bases from J, with 8 bases between. In DNA, the CDR3 is TGTGCCAGCAGTTTGCGATCGGCCTACGAGCAGTACTTC. Its protein product is CASSLRSAYEQYF.

The chain has TRBV10-2 and TRBJ2-5; 7 nucleotides align to TRBD1. The CDR3 has 14 residues. Germline V gene data show CDR1 as WSHSY and CDR2 as SAAADI. J gave up 3 bases and V 7 bases, and 8 bases lay outside the gene matches. CDR3 bases: TGCGCCAGCAACCGACAGGGCAGAGAAGAGACCCAGTACTTC. Amino acid sequence: CASNRQGREETQYF.

The chain carries TRBV5-1 and TRBJ1-4; a weak D match, TRBD1 (6 bases). The V gene's germline CDR1 is SGHRS and CDR2 YFSETQ. V was pared by 8 bases and J by 8 bases, with 13 bases between. The CDR3 loop spans 12 amino acids. The CDR3 DNA is TGCGCCAGGAACAGGGACGGCGAAAAACTGTTTTTT. Amino acid sequence: CARNRDGEKLFF.

The CDR3 loop reads CSQGYSNEQFF. The CDR3 DNA is TGCAGCCAAGGCTACAGCAATGAGCAGTTCTTC. This sequence joins TRBV29-1 and TRBJ2-1; D is undetermined. The CDR3 length is 11 residues. Germline-derived CDR1 and CDR2 are SQVTM and ANQGSEA. V shed 8 bases and J shed 6 bases, with 11 bases lying between them.

The chain links TRBV6-5 to TRBJ2-2, with 8 bases lining up with TRBD1. Germline CDR1 reads MNHEY; CDR2 reads SVGAGI. This CDR3 has 14 amino acids. V was pared by 5 bases and J by 5 bases, with 4 bases of the junction left unmatched. The CDR3 nucleotides are TGTGCCAGCAGTACTCAGGGGGCTACCGGGGAGCTGTTTTTT. The encoded protein is CASSTQGATGELFF.

This rearrangement joins TRBV5-1 to TRBJ1-2; no clear D gene. From germline, CDR1 is SGHRS and CDR2 YFSETQ. V lost 0 bases and J lost 8, with 17 bases in between. The CDR3 sequence is 15 residues long. The CDR3 reads CASSLESRVASGYTF. In DNA form, the CDR3 reads TGCGCCAGCAGCTTGGAATCTAGGGTCGCGAGCGGCTACACCTTC.

The chain couples TRBV6-2 or TRBV6-3 to TRBJ1-2, with D possibly matching TRBD1 (6 bases). The CDR3 loop spans 15 amino acids. Per the germline V gene, CDR1 is MNHEY and CDR2 is SVGEGT. V dropped 4 bases and J dropped 6 bases, with 18 bases sitting between them. CDR3 sequence: CASSLRGYSGDGYTF. DNA for the CDR3: TGTGCCAGCAGTTTGAGAGGGTATTCAGGGGATGGCTACACCTTC.

The chain carries TRBV7-9 and TRBJ2-7; D uncertain. Germline lookup yields CDR1 SEHNR and CDR2 FQNEAQ (reference sequence). Trimming took off 5 bases at V and 4 bases at J, with 9 bases between the two ends. The CDR3 sequence is 12 residues long. The CDR3 nucleotides read TGTGCCAGCAGCCCCTCGGGTTACGAGCAGTACTTC. Encoded protein: CASSPSGYEQYF.

This chain joins TRBV27 and TRBJ2-3; 13 bases agree with TRBD2. This CDR3 is 22 amino acids long. Germline CDR1 and CDR2: MNHEY and SMNVEV (reference sequence). V gave up 2 bases and J gave up 0 bases; unmatched junction bases: 17. This CDR3 reads CASSLPKALAGGNTNSTDTQYF. CDR3 DNA sequence: TGTGCCAGCAGTTTACCGAAAGCACTAGCGGGGGGGAATACCAATAGCACAGATACGCAGTATTTT.

The CDR3 DNA sequence: TGTGCCAGTAGTCTCGGGACAGGGTTCAATGAGCAGTTCTTC. Amino acid sequence: CASSLGTGFNEQFF. The chain links TRBV19 to TRBJ2-1; 9 bases line up with TRBD1. This CDR3 comprises 14 residues. In germline, CDR1 is LNHDA, CDR2 SQIVND (reference sequence). The V segment lost 5 bases and the J segment 6 bases; nucleotides outside the gene matches: 5.